A selection of T cell receptor beta chains follows, all from one sample in a study of Ad26.COV2.S vaccination and SARS-CoV-2 variants. Clones were sequenced by immunoSEQ multiplex PCR, and TCRdb holds only the in-frame ones, with some missing. Of about 350,000 clones listed, about 88% are singletons. Sequencing used peripheral blood, obtained in a trial of Ad26.COV2.S vaccine versus placebo. Every receptor here comes from a person aged 18-65 years who received the Ad26.COV2.S COVID-19 vaccine or a placebo. CDR3s include the opening cysteine and the closing phenylalanine or tryptophan. The D gene is left open where the match is weak. A clone size is listed for some rows: how often the clone was seen (once, few, many), or a class if it is expanded.

CASSSWTGMNTEAFF TGCGCCAGCAGCTCCTGGACAGGAATGAACACTGAAGCTTTCTTT TRBV5-1 TRBD1 . TRBJ1-1
CASSQDSGGWGQETQYF TGTGCCAGCAGCCAAGATTCAGGGGGCTGGGGTCAAGAGACCCAGTACTTC TRBV4-2 TRBD1 . TRBJ2-5
CASSFYGYTF TGTGCCAGCAGCTTCTATGGCTACACCTTC TRBV7-2 . . TRBJ1-2
CASSTTGGYGYTF TGTGCCAGCAGCACCACCGGGGGCTATGGCTACACCTTC TRBV6-6 . . TRBJ1-2
CASSQDSSGRGSYEQYF TGCGCCAGCAGCCAAGACTCTAGCGGGAGAGGGTCCTACGAGCAGTACTTC TRBV4-3 TRBD2 once TRBJ2-7
CASSFSFFSGRAYEQYF TGTGCCAGCAGCTTTAGCTTCTTTAGCGGGAGGGCCTACGAGCAGTACTTC TRBV7-8 TRBD2 . TRBJ2-7
CASSEPGLGVDEQFF TGTGCCAGCAGTGAGCCGGGACTAGGTGTCGATGAGCAGTTCTTC TRBV6-4 TRBD2 . TRBJ2-1
CASSQAGGRYGYTF TGCGCCAGCAGCCAAGCGGGAGGGCGCTATGGCTACACCTTC TRBV4-3 . . TRBJ1-2
CASSQDTLGLAGNEQFF TGTGCCAGCAGCCAAGACACCCTGGGGCTAGCGGGGAATGAGCAGTTCTTC TRBV14 TRBD2 . TRBJ2-1
CASSKGSSGSNEQFF TGTGCCAGCAGTAAAGGCTCTAGCGGGAGCAATGAGCAGTTCTTC TRBV7-9 TRBD2 few TRBJ2-1
CASSQGLAGVIGELFF TGTGCCAGCAGCCAGGGACTAGCGGGAGTTATCGGGGAGCTGTTTTTT TRBV14 TRBD2 . TRBJ2-2
CASSQPVLDMSRSNQPQHF TGTGCCAGCAGCCAACCTGTATTGGACATGTCAAGAAGCAATCAGCCCCAGCATTTT TRBV7-8 . . TRBJ1-5
CATSGPTSTAYNEQFF TGTGCCACCAGTGGACCAACTAGCACAGCCTACAATGAGCAGTTCTTC TRBV24-1 . . TRBJ2-1
CASSHPKLEPSRETQYF TGTGCCAGCAGCCATCCCAAACTAGAACCCTCCAGGGAGACCCAGTACTTC TRBV7-9 . . TRBJ2-5
CASRNTGGAFYGYTF TGTGCCAGTAGAAACACAGGGGGCGCATTCTATGGCTACACCTTC TRBV19 TRBD1 . TRBJ1-2
CASSFYYRDVQNYGYTF TGCGCCAGCAGCTTCTATTACCGGGACGTACAGAACTATGGCTACACCTTC TRBV5-1 . . TRBJ1-2